A selection of T cell receptor beta chains follows, all from one sample in a study of cytotoxic CD8 clonotypes in ibrutinib-treated CLL. Profiling relied on immunoSEQ multiplex PCR, and the TCRdb table lists in-frame clones only, not all of them. Seen here are approximately 200,000 clones, over 60% observed once, and the top ten hold around 15%. Material: PBMCs, obtained after 24 months of ibrutinib treatment. The receptors derive from a human donor with chronic lymphocytic leukemia. Both conserved end residues are part of each CDR3. Each record gives: V gene, D gene, J gene, CDR3 protein. The D gene is left open where the match is weak.

TRBV7-6	NA	TRBJ2-1	CASSWGGQPYNEQFF
TRBV19	TRBD2	TRBJ2-1	CASRWTSGNSYNEQFF
TRBV7-6	NA	TRBJ2-6	CASSLSIAVASSGANVLTF
TRBV5-1	TRBD1	TRBJ2-4	CASSSGTAEDIQYF
TRBV4-1	NA	TRBJ1-3	CASSRGPIQTGSGNTIYF
TRBV5-1	NA	TRBJ2-5	CASSSGLQETQYF
TRBV7-8	TRBD2	TRBJ2-7	CASSLGGFGRGESSQYF
TRBV27	NA	TRBJ2-3	CASSLSMGPDRTKNTQYF
TRBV27	TRBD2	TRBJ2-7	CASSKWGTSGTYEQYF
TRBV29-1	NA	TRBJ2-3	CSVVQGGVSTDTQYF
TRBV6-5	TRBD2	TRBJ2-7	CASSLVPRGDEQYF